This TCR beta chain comes out of a study of cytomegalovirus exposure and HLA in healthy donors. V lost 5 bases and J lost 10, with 14 bases in between. The germline V gene encodes CDR1 MDHEN and CDR2 SYDVKM. The CDR3 has 12 residues. On this clone itself: Its target is not known.

The assay was immunoSEQ multiplex PCR, and TCRdb's table has in-frame clones only and misses some. The sample consists of 65,000 or so clones, approximately 94% of them appearing once. Study-wide points: There were a few CMV-associated chains whose specificity for CMV antigens was confirmed in vitro.

The sequence derives from a man younger than 35 in good health and CMV-seropositive. Sequencing used PBMCs. The rearrangement links TRBV28 to TRBJ1-2; D may be TRBD1 (6 bases). The CDR3 sequence: CASSLLTGNYTF. The CDR3 DNA is TGTGCCAGCAGTCTACTAACAGGGAACTACACCTTC.